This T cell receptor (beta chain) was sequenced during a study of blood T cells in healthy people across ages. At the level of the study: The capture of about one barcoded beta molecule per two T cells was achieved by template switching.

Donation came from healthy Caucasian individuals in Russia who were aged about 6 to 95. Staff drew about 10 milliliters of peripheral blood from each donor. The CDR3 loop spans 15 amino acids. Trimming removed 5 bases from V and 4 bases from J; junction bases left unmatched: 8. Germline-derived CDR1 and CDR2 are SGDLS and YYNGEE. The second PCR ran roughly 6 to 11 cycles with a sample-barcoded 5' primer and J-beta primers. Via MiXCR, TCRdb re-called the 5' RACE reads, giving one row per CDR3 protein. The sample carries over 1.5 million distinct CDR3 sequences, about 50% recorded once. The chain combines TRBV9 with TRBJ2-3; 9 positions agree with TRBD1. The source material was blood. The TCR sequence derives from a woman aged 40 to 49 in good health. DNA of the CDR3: TGTGCCAGCAGTCCGGGACAGGGAATTGCAGATACGCAGTATTTT. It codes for CASSPGQGIADTQYF.